The 23 T cell receptor beta chains reported below all come from one sample, sequenced in a study of CD39 and CD103 CD8 tumor-infiltrating T cells. Generated by immunoSEQ multiplex PCR, the TCRdb table keeps only in-frame clones and is missing some. The sample carries 15,000 or so clones, about nine tenths recorded once. The material sequenced was CD8+ T cells sorted from blood. This sample's subset: total memory CD8 T cells (CD45RA-CCR7+/-) from blood or uninvolved lymph node. All receptors derive from a human donor with head and neck squamous cell carcinoma.

The chain combines TRBV11-2 with TRBJ2-7; D not resolved. V shed 4 bases and J shed 3 bases, with 16 bases lying between them. The CDR3 has 15 residues. Germline V gene lookup returns CDR1 SGHAT and CDR2 FQNNGV. The CDR3 spells CASSSPSWVDYEQYF. In DNA form, the CDR3 reads TGTGCCAGCAGCTCACCGAGCTGGGTGGACTACGAGCAGTACTTC.

The rearrangement joins TRBV4-1 to TRBJ2-3, with TRBD2 matching over 8 bases. The CDR3 extends over 15 amino acids. Germline loops: CDR1 MGHRA, CDR2 YSYEKL. The J segment lost 3 bases and the V segment lost 2 bases, leaving 4 bases of the junction unmatched. For the CDR3, the DNA is TGCGCCAGCAGCCAAATAACGGGGGGGACAGATACGCAGTATTTT. Encoded protein: CASSQITGGTDTQYF.

The J gene is TRBJ2-7, the V gene TRBV27; the D gene is possibly TRBD2 (5 bases). The CDR3 totals 14 residues. The germline gives CDR1 MNHEY, CDR2 SMNVEV (reference sequence). Trimming removed 3 bases at V and 2 bases at J, with 11 bases between. CDR3 DNA sequence: TGTGCCAGCAGTTTGGACGGGGTGGCCTACGAGCAGTACTTC. This encodes CASSLDGVAYEQYF.

J is TRBJ1-2 and V is TRBV5-1; D gene uncertain. The CDR3 is 12 amino acids. The ends were cut back, 0 bases at V and 8 bases at J, with 8 bases in the middle. Germline CDR1 and CDR2: SGHRS and YFSETQ. CDR3: CASSLEGFGYTF. CDR3 nucleotides: TGCGCCAGCAGCTTGGAGGGATTCGGCTACACCTTC.

The V and J genes are TRBV27 and TRBJ1-5; tentative D call: TRBD1 (6 bases). The CDR3 sequence is 16 residues long. V was shortened by 6 bases and J by 1 base, with 16 bases between the two germline ends. The germline V gene encodes CDR1 MNHEY and CDR2 SMNVEV (reference sequence). DNA of the CDR3: TGTGCCAGCAGACAGGGTATAGGAGCAAGCAATCAGCCCCAGCATTTT. This encodes CASRQGIGASNQPQHF.

The V call is TRBV2, the J call TRBJ1-5; D not resolved. V shed 8 bases and J shed 0 bases, with 17 bases lying between them. The CDR3 extends over 16 amino acids. Germline V gives CDR1 SNHLY, CDR2 FYNNEI. The CDR3 DNA follows: TGTGCCAGCGAGGAGAGCCATTTGTATAGCAATCAGCCCCAGCATTTT. Translation gives CASEESHLYSNQPQHF.

The V and J genes are TRBV4-1 and TRBJ2-7; 13 bases are a match to TRBD2. Germline-derived CDR1 and CDR2 are MGHRA and YSYEKL. J lost 2 bases, V lost 4 bases, and 8 bases had no gene match. CDR3 length: 17 residues. The CDR3, as DNA: TGCGCCAGCAGCCGCCAAACCGGGACTAGCGGGGCCTACGAGCAGTACTTC. It codes for CASSRQTGTSGAYEQYF.

V is TRBV18 and J is TRBJ1-1; D is ambiguous. Trimming removed 2 bases at V and 5 bases at J, with 12 bases between. The germline V gene has CDR1 KGHSH and CDR2 LQKENI. The CDR3 loop spans 14 amino acids. CDR3 in amino acids: CASSPSRWGTEAFF. The CDR3 nucleotides are TGTGCCAGCTCACCATCGCGATGGGGAACTGAAGCTTTCTTT.

CDR3 DNA: TGTGCCAGCAACGGTGCTTTAGAGCGGGGAACAAACACAGATACGCAGTATTTT. Residues: CASNGALERGTNTDTQYF. The J gene is TRBJ2-3, the V gene TRBV2; TRBD2 aligns across 7 bases. Trimming removed 7 bases from V and 2 bases from J; junction bases left unmatched: 18. CDR1 and CDR2 (germline): SNHLY, FYNNEI. This CDR3 has 18 residues.

The chain is built from TRBV7-2 and TRBJ2-1; D uncertain. Trimming stripped 11 bases from V and 4 bases from J, with 15 bases between. Germline V lookup: CDR1 SGHTA, CDR2 FQGNSA. The CDR3 runs 13 residues. CDR3 protein: CARAHSLYNEQFF. CDR3 coding DNA: TGTGCCCGGGCCCATTCCCTTTACAATGAGCAGTTCTTC.

The rearrangement joins TRBV25-1 to TRBJ1-3; D remains ambiguous. Germline CDR1 MGHDK, CDR2 SYGVNS. The CDR3 loop spans 15 amino acids. Trimming cost V 1 base and J 1 base, with 8 bases left between them. CDR3 region: CASSESGLSGNTIYF. CDR3 sequence (DNA): TGTGCCAGCAGTGAATCCGGTTTATCTGGAAACACCATATATTTT.

This chain connects TRBV4-1 to TRBJ2-6; D might be TRBD2 (5 bases). The CDR3 is made up of 16 amino acids. The germline V gene has CDR1 MGHRA and CDR2 YSYEKL. The V end lost 1 base, the J end lost 1 base, and 8 bases lay between the germline ends. CDR3 in DNA: TGCGCCAGCAGCCAAGGGACTTCTTCTGGGGCCAACGTCCTGACTTTC. This sequence encodes CASSQGTSSGANVLTF.

This sequence joins TRBV12-5 and TRBJ1-2; the match to TRBD1 covers 8 bases. The CDR3 length is 15 residues. Looked up from germline, CDR1 is LGHNT and CDR2 is FRNRAP. After removal of 6 bases from V and 2 bases from J, the junction contained 8 bases not matched to a gene. The CDR3 region has the DNA TGTGCTAGTGGCAACCCAGGACAGGGAAACTATGGCTACACCTTC. It yields the protein CASGNPGQGNYGYTF.

The rearrangement uses TRBV7-6 and TRBJ2-7; 10 bases are shared with TRBD1. V dropped 3 bases and J dropped 5; count of bases not matched to a gene: 4. Germline V lookup: CDR1 SGHVS, CDR2 FNYEAQ. This CDR3 is 14 amino acids long. DNA for the CDR3: TGTGCCAGCAGCTTTGGGACAGGGGAAAACGAGCAGTACTTC. It yields the protein CASSFGTGENEQYF. Looking up the rest from reference TRBV7-6 and TRBJ2-7 gives the full variable domain: GAGVSQSPRYKVTKRGQDVALRCDPISGHVSLYWYRQALGQGPEFLTYFNYEAQQDKSGLPNDRFSAERPEGSISTLTIQRTEQRDSAMYRCASSFGTGENEQYFGPGTRLTVT.

V is TRBV30 and J is TRBJ1-1; D is unresolved. The CDR3 totals 13 residues. Germline CDR1 GTSNPN, CDR2 SVGIG (reference sequence). V was cut by 0 bases and J by 2 bases, with 7 bases left in between. In DNA form, the CDR3 reads TGTGCCTGGAGTGTTGGAGCTAACACTGAAGCTTTCTTT. Residues: CAWSVGANTEAFF.

The CDR3 DNA is TGTGCCAGCGGCTGGGGGGGCACCACAGATACGCAGTATTTT. Encoded protein: CASGWGGTTDTQYF. This sequence joins TRBV9 and TRBJ2-3, with D possibly being TRBD2 (7 bases). Between the trimmed V and J ends, which lost 7 bases and 2 bases, there was a span of 14 bases. The CDR3 sequence is 14 residues long. Germline CDR1 reads SGDLS; CDR2 reads YYNGEE. The full variable domain, completed using reference TRBV9 and TRBJ2-3, is DSGVTQTPKHLITATGQRVTLRCSPRSGDLSVYWYQQSLDQGLQFLIQYYNGEERAKGNILERFSAQQFPDLHSELNLSSLELGDSALYFCASGWGGTTDTQYFGPGTRLTVL.

The chain couples TRBV13 to TRBJ2-7, with 8 bases fitting TRBD1. The CDR3 extends over 13 amino acids. Trimming at V came to 5 bases and at J to 6 bases, leaving 6 bases not matched to a gene. Looked up from germline, CDR1 is PRHDT and CDR2 is FYEKMQ (reference sequence). CDR3 nucleotide sequence: TGTGCCAGCAGCACGGACAGGGACGGCGAGCAGTACTTC. It specifies CASSTDRDGEQYF.

This chain joins TRBV5-1 and TRBJ2-7; tentatively, D is TRBD1 (7 bases). V was clipped by 5 bases and J by 5 bases, with 32 bases between them. This CDR3 is 19 amino acids long. The V gene's germline CDR1 is SGHRS and CDR2 YFSETQ. In nucleotides, the CDR3 is TGCGCCAGCAGGGGTTATTGGTCGGGCAGGGGGGAATCTGGCGACGAGCAGTACTTC. Translated, it gives CASRGYWSGRGESGDEQYF.

The chain employs TRBV19 and TRBJ2-1; D may correspond to TRBD1 or TRBD2 (5 bases each). The germline V and J ends were trimmed by 1 base and 0 bases, with 7 bases remaining between them. CDR3 length: 15 residues. Germline V lookup: CDR1 LNHDA, CDR2 SQIVND (reference sequence). The CDR3 bases are TGTGCCAGTAGTATAGGGGGGACCTCCTACAATGAGCAGTTCTTC. Translation gives CASSIGGTSYNEQFF.

V usage is TRBV7-9 and J usage is TRBJ2-1; TRBD1 or TRBD2 may be the D gene (5 bases each). The V gene's germline CDR1 is SEHNR and CDR2 FQNEAQ (reference sequence). The V gene lost 5 bases and the J gene lost 8 bases, with 16 bases spanning the gap. This CDR3 has 14 residues. The CDR3 sequence is CASSPFGAWDEQFF. The DNA for the CDR3 is TGTGCCAGCAGCCCCTTCGGGGCCTGGGATGAGCAGTTCTTC.

This chain's CDR3 is CASSQGRGNTEAFF. CDR3 DNA: TGCGCCAGCAGCCAAGGTAGGGGGAACACTGAAGCTTTCTTT. The gene calls are TRBV4-1 and TRBJ1-1; D is possibly TRBD1 (5 bases). The CDR3 spans 14 residues. V was shortened by 1 base and J by 1 base, with 7 bases between the two germline ends. CDR1 is MGHRA and CDR2 is YSYEKL in the germline V gene.

This clone was found once. In DNA form, the CDR3 reads TGTGCCAGCAGCCGAACTCCGATAGAGCAGTTCTTC. Amino acids: CASSRTPIEQFF. This chain uses TRBV7-6 with TRBJ2-1; D ambiguous. V lost 5 bases and J lost 10, with 12 bases in between. The CDR3 contains 12 residues. Germline lookup yields CDR1 SGHVS and CDR2 FNYEAQ.

The chain is built from TRBV5-1 and TRBJ1-2, with 7 bases fitting TRBD1. Germline V gene data show CDR1 as SGHRS and CDR2 as YFSETQ. This CDR3 has 14 amino acids. V gave up 3 bases and J gave up 6 bases; unmatched junction bases: 8. The DNA of the CDR3 is TGCGCCAGCAGCTCGCCGGACAGGCCCGATGGCTACACCTTC. This codes for CASSSPDRPDGYTF.